A single sample gave rise to the 19 T cell receptor beta chains below, sequenced in a study of shared T cell receptors in the human thymus. Clones were sequenced by immunoSEQ multiplex PCR, and TCRdb holds only the in-frame ones, with some missing. The top ten hold about 0.01% of the sample, which has 500,000 to 750,000 clones, 85% to 90% seen once. The same sample was also studied in work on human thymus T cells.

The material sequenced was thymocytes. The receptors come from a boy in the first two years of life with a congenital heart defect.

This chain connects TRBV11-2 to TRBJ2-7, with a possible D match to TRBD2 (7 bases). The V gene lost 8 bases and the J gene lost 2 bases, with 19 bases spanning the gap. The CDR3 spans 15 residues. The germline CDR1 and CDR2 sequences are SGHAT and FQNNGV. CDR3 loop: CASSRGEGVPYEQYF. The CDR3 coding sequence is TGTGCCAGCTCCCGAGGGGAGGGGGTCCCCTACGAGCAGTACTTC.

The J gene is TRBJ2-3, the V gene TRBV6-1, with D possibly TRBD1 on 5 matching bases. The V gene lost 7 bases and the J gene lost 0 bases, with 14 bases spanning the gap. The V gene's germline CDR1 is MNHNS and CDR2 SASEGT. CDR3 size: 15 residues. This CDR3 reads CASMRKGPSTDTQYF. CDR3 nucleotide sequence: TGTGCCAGCATGAGGAAGGGGCCGAGCACAGATACGCAGTATTTT.

CDR3 region: CATSRDLRVAVSGANVLTF. CDR3 in DNA: TGTGCCACCAGCAGAGATCTCAGGGTAGCGGTCTCTGGGGCCAACGTCCTGACTTTC. The V call is TRBV15, the J call TRBJ2-6; TRBD2 is a possible D gene (6 bases). This CDR3 region has 19 residues. Germline lookup yields CDR1 LNHNV and CDR2 YYDKDF (reference sequence). Deletions cut 0 bases from V and 0 bases from J, with 15 bases between.

This sequence joins TRBV30 and TRBJ1-4; unclear D gene. There are 11 residues in the CDR3. The germline V gene has CDR1 GTSNPN and CDR2 SVGIG (reference sequence). Deletions cut 5 bases from V and 4 bases from J, with 5 bases between. The CDR3 nucleotides are TGTGCCTGGTCGTTTAATGAAAAACTGTTTTTT. Its protein product is CAWSFNEKLFF.

In DNA, the CDR3 is TGTGCTAGTGGTCCGGGAGGAGATACGCAGTATTTT. Protein product: CASGPGGDTQYF. The V gene is TRBV12-5, the J gene TRBJ2-3; 7 bases map to TRBD2. This CDR3 comprises 12 residues. Unmatched junction bases numbered 1, after V lost 5 bases and J lost 5 bases. From germline, CDR1 is LGHNT and CDR2 FRNRAP.

The chain combines TRBV19 with TRBJ1-1; a weak D match, TRBD1 (6 bases). Germline CDR1 is LNHDA and CDR2 is SQIVND (reference sequence). Trimming left V 3 bases short and J 2 bases short, with 13 bases between. This CDR3 spans 15 amino acids. CDR3 DNA: TGTGCCAGTAGTATCAGTTCGGGGACAAACACTGAAGCTTTCTTT. It codes for CASSISSGTNTEAFF.

V gene TRBV27 combines with J gene TRBJ2-3, with 9 bases matching TRBD2. CDR3 length: 13 amino acids. Germline loops: CDR1 MNHEY, CDR2 SMNVEV (reference sequence). The V gene end was trimmed by 8 bases and the J gene end by 4 bases; junction bases not matched to a gene: 4. The CDR3 reads CASGSGSADTQYF. DNA of the CDR3: TGTGCCAGCGGTAGCGGGAGTGCAGATACGCAGTATTTT.

This clone was counted once. The rearrangement uses TRBV11-2 and TRBJ2-1; TRBD2 matches at 14 bases. The germline V gene has CDR1 SGHAT and CDR2 FQNNGV. J was trimmed by 6 bases and V by 5 bases; bases with no gene match: 6. The CDR3 has 16 amino acids. CDR3 sequence reads: CASSVGLAGVRNEQFF. In DNA form, the CDR3 reads TGTGCCAGCAGCGTGGGACTAGCGGGAGTTCGCAATGAGCAGTTCTTC.

V is TRBV28 and J is TRBJ1-5; tentative D call: TRBD1 (6 bases). Germline V gene lookup returns CDR1 MDHEN and CDR2 SYDVKM. This CDR3 has 13 residues. V lost 3 bases, J lost 5 bases, and 8 bases lay in between. The CDR3, as DNA: TGTGCCAGCAGTTTGAAGGGGGATCAGCCCCAGCATTTT. It translates to CASSLKGDQPQHF.

This clone was recorded once. The CDR3 DNA sequence: TGCGCCAGCAGCCATGGGCCCCGGCGAGAAGCCGAAACCCGCCCGCGCACAGATACGCAGTATTTT. Its protein product is CASSHGPRREAETRPRTDTQYF. This sequence joins TRBV4-3 and TRBJ2-3; D gene ambiguous. The length of the CDR3 is 22 residues. The V end lost 3 bases, the J end lost 1 base, and 32 bases lay between the germline ends. Germline V gene lookup returns CDR1 LGHNA and CDR2 YSLEER.

The V call is TRBV10-3, the J call TRBJ2-7, with D perhaps TRBD2 (6 bases). V was cut by 4 bases and J by 0 bases, with 13 bases left in between. This CDR3 comprises 15 residues. Germline CDR1 and CDR2: ENHRY and SYGVKD. The CDR3 reads CAISALHGSSYEQYF. CDR3 coding DNA: TGTGCCATCAGTGCGCTTCACGGGAGCTCCTACGAGCAGTACTTC.

The chain employs TRBV29-1 and TRBJ2-2, with a possible D match to TRBD2 (5 bases). Germline CDR1 is SQVTM and CDR2 is ANQGSEA. The CDR3 runs 15 residues. The germline V and J ends were trimmed by 5 bases and 1 base, with 14 bases remaining between them. The CDR3 loop reads CSVRVLAGNTGELFF. DNA for the CDR3: TGCAGCGTTCGGGTGTTGGCGGGGAACACCGGGGAGCTGTTTTTT.

The rearrangement uses TRBV28 and TRBJ2-1, with 8 nucleotides matching TRBD1. CDR1 and CDR2 from the germline V gene are MDHEN and SYDVKM. V gave up 5 bases and J gave up 0 bases; unmatched junction bases: 9. The CDR3 runs 17 residues. The DNA of the CDR3 is TGTGCCAGCAGTCCCACGTCGACAGGGGACTCCTACAATGAGCAGTTCTTC. Translated, it gives CASSPTSTGDSYNEQFF.

V gene TRBV25-1 combines with J gene TRBJ2-3; D unresolved. With 6 bases removed from V and 2 bases from J, the gap between germline ends came to 15 bases. Germline assignment: CDR1 MGHDK and CDR2 SYGVNS. The CDR3 runs to 15 residues. CDR3 amino acids: CASSTRVGHTDTQYF. The CDR3 nucleotides read TGTGCCAGCAGCACCCGGGTGGGTCACACAGATACGCAGTATTTT.

The chain couples TRBV10-3 to TRBJ2-5, with 11 bases identical to TRBD2. Germline V lookup: CDR1 ENHRY, CDR2 SYGVKD. The CDR3 length is 16 residues. Trimming cost V 0 bases and J 5 bases; bases outside gene matches: 5. The CDR3 spells CAISESGLADRETQYF. The CDR3, as DNA: TGTGCCATCAGTGAGTCGGGACTAGCGGACAGGGAGACCCAGTACTTC.

This chain joins TRBV7-3 and TRBJ2-3; weak D call: TRBD2 (5 bases). Between the trimmed V and J ends, which lost 6 bases and 1 base, there was a span of 8 bases. The CDR3 contains 13 residues. The germline gives CDR1 SGHTA, CDR2 FQGTGA. The CDR3 DNA is TGTGCCAGCAGTTGTAGCGGCACAGATACGCAGTATTTT. Translation: CASSCSGTDTQYF.

The rearrangement links TRBV7-6 to TRBJ2-2, with D maybe TRBD1 (5 bases). V gave up 5 bases and J gave up 4 bases, with 14 bases separating them. Germline V lookup: CDR1 SGHVS, CDR2 FNYEAQ. The CDR3 loop spans 15 amino acids. CDR3 DNA: TGTGCCAGCAGCCCTTGGCAGGGCCCCACCGGGGAGCTGTTTTTT. Translated: CASSPWQGPTGELFF.

V is TRBV11-2 and J is TRBJ2-7, with 7 bases fitting TRBD1. V lost 5 bases, J lost 4 bases, and 11 bases stayed unmatched. Germline V gene lookup returns CDR1 SGHAT and CDR2 FQNNGV. This CDR3 is 15 amino acids long. CDR3: CASSPDRVRGYEQYF. The CDR3, as DNA: TGTGCCAGCAGCCCAGACAGGGTGAGGGGATACGAGCAGTACTTC.

A word on this clone: Distinct nucleotide sequences in the sample also encode this CDR3. The chain is built from TRBV2 and TRBJ2-7; 10 bases fit TRBD2. After removal of 4 bases from V and 0 bases from J, the junction contained 0 bases not matched to a gene. CDR1 and CDR2 (germline): SNHLY, FYNNEI. The CDR3 spans 14 residues. In nucleotides, the CDR3 is TGTGCCAGCAGTGGGACTAGCGGCTCCTACGAGCAGTACTTC. It codes for CASSGTSGSYEQYF. Full variable domain (rest looked up from reference TRBV2 and TRBJ2-7): EPEVTQTPSHQVTQMGQEVILRCVPISNHLYFYWYRQILGQKVEFLVSFYNNEISEKSEIFDDQFSVERPDGSNFTLKIRSTKLEDSAMYFCASSGTSGSYEQYFGPGTRLTVT.